This T cell receptor (beta chain) was identified during a study of blood T cell repertoires in COVID-19. Study information: Specimens from acute and convalescent COVID-19 originated in the United States, Italy and Spain. Sources were T cells, B-cell-depleted T cells, or PBMCs; the material itself was cDNA or gDNA.

In the authors' methods: Nucleated cell number was recorded as an estimate derived from reference gene primer amplification. The protocol was immunoSEQ multiplex PCR, while the TCRdb copy is restricted to in-frame clones and leaves out a portion. V, J and clone size were drawn from that table, and D and trimming were deduced from the DNA. This repertoire shows some 91,000 clones, approximately 76% found once; its top ten account for approximately 6.8%. CDR1 MNHNS and CDR2 SASEGT come from the germline V gene. This CDR3 comprises 16 residues. V gave up 1 base and J gave up 4 bases; unmatched junction bases: 8. This clone was observed a handful of times.

This clonotype was obtained from a man between 65 and 85 years old with acute or convalescent COVID-19. The sequencing sample was made of peripheral blood. The chain employs TRBV6-1 and TRBJ1-1, with 8 bases lining up with TRBD1. CDR3 residues: CASSEGSGGFGTEAFF. CDR3 coding DNA: TGTGCCAGCAGTGAAGGTTCAGGGGGCTTCGGCACTGAAGCTTTCTTT.